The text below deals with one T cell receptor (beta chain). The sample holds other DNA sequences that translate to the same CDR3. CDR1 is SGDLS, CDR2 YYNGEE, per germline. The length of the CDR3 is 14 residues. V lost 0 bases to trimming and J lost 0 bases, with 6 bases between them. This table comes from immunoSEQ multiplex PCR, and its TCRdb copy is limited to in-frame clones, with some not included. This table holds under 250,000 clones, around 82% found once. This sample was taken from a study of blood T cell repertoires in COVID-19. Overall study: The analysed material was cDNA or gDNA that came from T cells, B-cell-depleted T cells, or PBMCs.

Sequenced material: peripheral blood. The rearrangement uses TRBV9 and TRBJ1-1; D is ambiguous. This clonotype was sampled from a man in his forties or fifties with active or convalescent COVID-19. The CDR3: CASSVGGMNTEAFF. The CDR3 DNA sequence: TGTGCCAGCAGCGTAGGAGGAATGAACACTGAAGCTTTCTTT.